This T cell receptor beta chain was retrieved from a study of blood T cells in healthy people across ages. Next came a second PCR, run for 7 to 11 cycles, which used a sample-barcoded 5' primer along with a J-beta primer mix. TCRdb re-analysed the 5' RACE reads in MiXCR, keeping a single row per CDR3 protein. The sample includes under 2 million distinct CDR3 sequences, roughly 30% of them seen just once. J was trimmed by 8 bases and V by 7 bases; bases with no gene match: 15. CDR3 length equals 15 residues. Germline CDR1 SNHLY, CDR2 FYNNEI. As concerns this clonotype: Its antigen remains unknown.

Study observations and caveats: A strong correlation was seen between TCR beta diversity and naive T cell percentage. Relative to aged donors, long-lived donors carried more naive CD4+ cells and displayed higher diversity.

The origin of this receptor is a woman aged 30 to 39 in good health. The specimen was blood. The rearrangement joins TRBV2 to TRBJ1-2; 8 bases agree with TRBD1. The CDR3 sequence is CASTGTGGSSEGYTF. The CDR3 DNA sequence: TGTGCCAGCACCGGGACAGGCGGCTCGTCAGAAGGCTACACCTTC.